The source of this T cell receptor beta chain is a study of human T cells and chemical hapten exposure. On the study more broadly: Minor pooled library volume differences mainly drove per-sample TCR yield variation.

Findings and limits, study-wide: Versus controls, significantly more large CDR3 similarity clusters arose from expanded TCRs. Given that the donors had alopecia, their immune response may differ from that seen in healthy people. The number of TCRs over 1 in 1000 frequency stayed unchanged after DPC.

TCRdb independently ran MiXCR on the RACE reads; one entry per CDR3 protein. The data contain about 81,000 distinct CDR3 sequences, over 6% of them seen just once; the ten biggest clones take up 1.5% to 1.7%. Documented time point: patch test 1, 2 weeks after DPC sensitization. Treatment: therapeutic diphenylcyclopropenone sensitization with weekly scalp DPC. On this clonotype: Its antigen is unidentified.

Material: whole blood, obtained in connection with sensitization to the hapten diphenylcyclopropenone (DPC). The receptor comes from a woman under 40 with alopecia areata. Some clones in this sample may be carry-over from other donors' samples.

In DNA, the CDR3 is TGTGCCAGCAGCAAAGAGGGGCACATGATCTCTGGAAACACCATATATTTT. This encodes CASSKEGHMISGNTIYF. This chain connects TRBV21-1 to TRBJ1-3; TRBD1 is the table's D call and was not checked against the DNA. TRBV21-1 is designated a pseudogene. CDR3 size: 17 residues.